Included here is one T cell receptor (beta chain) sequence, with context. Clones were read by immunoSEQ multiplex PCR, and TCRdb kept only the in-frame ones, dropping some. This sample has 550,000 to 800,000 clones, with approximately 83% found just once. CDR3 length: 18 residues. Germline V CDR1 and CDR2: LNHNV, YYDKDF (reference sequence). With 0 bases removed from V and 6 bases from J, the gap between germline ends came to 20 bases. This record comes from a study of shared T cell receptors in the human thymus. These same data were also listed under a study on human thymus T cells. That work contributes: Infants served as donors; they were healthy and Finnish and were having corrective surgery for congenital heart defects. The source of the thymus tissue was resections taken during corrective heart surgery. V and J gene usage appeared biased in thymic and blood repertoires. Thymic repertoires from unrelated individuals overlapped highly, related research reported.

Sample: thymocytes. The TCR originated in a girl younger than two with a congenital heart defect. The rearrangement uses TRBV15 and TRBJ1-4, with D possibly TRBD1 on 5 matching bases. CDR3 nucleotide sequence: TGTGCCACCAGCAGAGATGGAAACAGCCGGTCGGGGGATGAAAAACTGTTTTTT. Protein sequence: CATSRDGNSRSGDEKLFF.